The sequence of this T cell receptor (beta chain) was determined in a study of CD8 T cells in Susac syndrome (dated by TCRdb to about 2019). Study-wide context: Whether CD8+ T cell activation and differentiation in Susac syndrome was antigen driven was tested using repertoire sequencing. Beyond this particular receptor, the publication reports: The TCR sequencing and HLA analysis was acknowledged to have included a relatively small number of individuals.

Germline trimming: 3 bases from V, 8 bases from J; junction bases outside gene matches: 6. The CDR3 starts with the cysteine, ends with the phenylalanine, and has 15 residues. Only the CDR3 part of the read is kept: 45 bases, read in frame from the first base. The CDR1 and CDR2 encoded by the germline V gene (reference sequence) are SEHNR and FQNEAQ. RNA was extracted using the RNeasy kit, and about 0.45 to 1 ug of the RNA was reverse transcribed with random hexamers. TCR beta CDR3 regions were amplified with the immunoSEQ multiplex PCR assay covering 54 Vbeta and 13 Jbeta segments. Bias from PCR amplification was corrected by using a synthetic template baseline for primer optimization and for computational correction. The original methods were these. Reads were annotated to V, D and J genes per IMGT and analyzed with immunoSEQ Analyzer, keeping only productive sequences. Clonality was calculated as one minus the Shannon entropy normalized by log2 of the number of productive unique sequences. For each patient and control, public and private clones were evaluated within the 100 most prevalent clones. A clone was defined as Susac-specific if it was absent from the healthy and MS cohorts, from roughly 990 published viral clones and from other ImmuneACCESS disease sequences. The public sequencing data were trimmed at Q25 with fastp and processed into clonotypes with MiXCR by TCRdb, which kept only in-frame beta chains. Identical CDR3 protein sequences are pooled into one entry, listed with their most common genes and DNA. The V and J calls were determined by TCRdb, not by the authors. The sample table shows approximately 150,000 distinct CDR3 sequences, and just over 90% are seen once. 0.065% to 0.1% of the sample is held by the ten biggest clonotypes.

Note on this clonotype: No antigen is known for it. The sample holds no much larger clone one base away, and base qualities are not on file.

Peripheral blood CD8+ and CD4+ T cells from healthy donors, Susac syndrome patients and multiple sclerosis patients were profiled by high-throughput TCR beta sequencing. Healthy donors were included as age- and sex-matched controls. Bulk CD8+ and CD4+ T cells were purified by magnetic negative isolation, whereas CD8+ TEMRA cells were enriched by FACS. Blood was collected in EDTA tubes and processed within 24 hours, with PBMCs isolated through density gradient centrifugation. PBMCs destined for TCR sequencing were cryopreserved in liquid nitrogen and later thawed in a 37 °C water bath. The sorted or isolated CD4+, CD8+ and CD8+ TEMRA cells reached a purity of at least 90%.

The chain couples TRBV7-9 to TRBJ2-2, with 10 central nucleotides matching TRBD1. This receptor was identified in a human donor in good health. Sequenced material: CD4+ T cells from PBMCs. The CDR3 region has the sequence CASSLGQGLLGELFF. The DNA sequence is given as TGTGCCAGCAGCTTGGGACAGGGGCTTCTTGGGGAGCTGTTTTTT.